This record looks at one T cell receptor (beta chain) sequence and its context. These data belong to a study of blood T cells in healthy people across ages. V gave up 4 bases and J gave up 5 bases, with 16 bases separating them. Germline CDR1 reads SGHRS; CDR2 reads YFSETQ. CDR3 length: 14 amino acids. Primers used in a second PCR of about 7 to 12 cycles were a sample-barcoded 5' primer and a J-beta primer mix. TCRdb reprocessed the 5' RACE reads with MiXCR, giving one entry per CDR3 protein. The sample has about 1 million distinct CDR3 sequences, under 55% seen once; the top ten hold 15% to 20%. The chain carries TRBV5-1 and TRBJ2-7; tentative D call: TRBD1 (6 bases). This receptor was taken from a woman aged 60 to 75 in good health. The sequenced sample consisted of blood. The CDR3 here is CASSPYSRDNEQYF. For the CDR3, the DNA is TGCGCCAGCAGCCCTTATTCCAGGGACAACGAGCAGTACTTC.